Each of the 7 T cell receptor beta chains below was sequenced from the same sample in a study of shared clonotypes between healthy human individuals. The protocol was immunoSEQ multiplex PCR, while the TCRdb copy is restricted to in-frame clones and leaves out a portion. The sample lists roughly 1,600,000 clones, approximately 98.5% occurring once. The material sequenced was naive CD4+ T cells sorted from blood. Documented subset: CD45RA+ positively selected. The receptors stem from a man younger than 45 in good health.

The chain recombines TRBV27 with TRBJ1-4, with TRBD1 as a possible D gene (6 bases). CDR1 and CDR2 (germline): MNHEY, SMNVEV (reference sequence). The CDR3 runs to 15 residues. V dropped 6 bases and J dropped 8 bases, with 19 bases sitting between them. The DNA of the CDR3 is TGTGCCAGCAGCCGTAAACCGGGACAAGAAGAAAAACTGTTTTTT. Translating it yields CASSRKPGQEEKLFF.

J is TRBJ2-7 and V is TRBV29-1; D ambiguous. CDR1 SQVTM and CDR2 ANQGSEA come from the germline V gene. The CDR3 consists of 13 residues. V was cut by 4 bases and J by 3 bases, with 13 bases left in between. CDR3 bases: TGCAGCGTTGTTTACCCCCACTACTACGAGCAGTACTTC. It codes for CSVVYPHYYEQYF.

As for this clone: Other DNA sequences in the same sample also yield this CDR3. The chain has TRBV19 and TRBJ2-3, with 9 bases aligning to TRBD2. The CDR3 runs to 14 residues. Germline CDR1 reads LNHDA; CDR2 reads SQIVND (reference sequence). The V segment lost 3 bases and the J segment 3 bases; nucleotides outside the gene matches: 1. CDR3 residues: CASSIGLATDTQYF. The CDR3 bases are TGTGCCAGTAGTATTGGACTAGCGACAGATACGCAGTATTTT.

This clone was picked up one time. The CDR3 region is CSVEEGGRAGGELFF. In DNA form, the CDR3 reads TGCAGCGTTGAAGAAGGCGGGAGGGCCGGCGGGGAGCTGTTTTTT. The chain joins TRBV29-1 to TRBJ2-2; 9 bases map to TRBD2. The V and J ends lost 0 bases and 7 bases, in that order; junction bases with no gene match: 6. From germline, CDR1 is SQVTM and CDR2 ANQGSEA. CDR3 length equals 15 residues.

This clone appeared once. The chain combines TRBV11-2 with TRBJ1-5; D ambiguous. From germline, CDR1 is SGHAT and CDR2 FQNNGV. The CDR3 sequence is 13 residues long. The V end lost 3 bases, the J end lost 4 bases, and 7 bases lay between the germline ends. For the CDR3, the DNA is TGTGCCAGCAGCTTGATCGAAAATCAGCCCCAGCATTTT. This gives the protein CASSLIENQPQHF.

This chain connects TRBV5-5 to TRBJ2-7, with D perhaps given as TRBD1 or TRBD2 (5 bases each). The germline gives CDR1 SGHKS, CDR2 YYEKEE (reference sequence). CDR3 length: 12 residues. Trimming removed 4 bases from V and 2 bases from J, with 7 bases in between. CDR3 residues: CASSRDAYEQYF. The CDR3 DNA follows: TGTGCCAGCAGCAGGGACGCCTACGAGCAGTACTTC.

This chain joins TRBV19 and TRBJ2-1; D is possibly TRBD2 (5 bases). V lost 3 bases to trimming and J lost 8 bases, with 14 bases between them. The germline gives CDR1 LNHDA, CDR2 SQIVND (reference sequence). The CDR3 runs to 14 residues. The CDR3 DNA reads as TGTGCCAGTAGTATCGGGATAGCTAAGGATGAGCAGTTCTTC. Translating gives CASSIGIAKDEQFF.